The 10 T cell receptor beta chains presented below share a single source sample, sequenced in a study of identifying expanded T cells in peripheral blood. Method: immunoSEQ multiplex PCR; TCRdb's copy keeps in-frame clones and lacks some. The sample contains 90,000 or so clones, more than 75% of which appear only once. The sample consisted of blood. The source is a person aged 18 to 70 in good health.

This rearrangement joins TRBV6-1 to TRBJ1-1, with 8 bases matching TRBD1. In germline, CDR1 is MNHNS, CDR2 SASEGT. This CDR3 contains 14 residues. The junction had 9 bases not matched to a gene; V was cut back by 6 bases and J by 6 bases. CDR3 amino acids: CASSHQGAAAEAFF. The CDR3 bases are TGTGCCAGCAGCCATCAGGGGGCGGCGGCTGAAGCTTTCTTT.

Only one count was recorded for this clone. V gene TRBV28 combines with J gene TRBJ2-3, with TRBD2 matching 8 bases. Germline assignment: CDR1 MDHEN and CDR2 SYDVKM. The CDR3 is 15 residues long. V dropped 6 bases and J dropped 5; count of bases not matched to a gene: 10. CDR3 sequence reads: CASRSPGGRQDTQYF. The CDR3 nucleotides are TGTGCCAGCAGATCGCCGGGGGGGCGTCAAGATACGCAGTATTTT.

The CDR3 coding sequence is TGTGCCAGCAGTTCACCACAGGGGCCCTACGAGCAGTACTTC. Protein product: CASSSPQGPYEQYF. The V gene is TRBV28, the J gene TRBJ2-7; 7 bases are shared with TRBD1. The V and J ends lost 4 bases and 2 bases, in that order; junction bases with no gene match: 5. CDR1 is MDHEN and CDR2 is SYDVKM in the germline V gene. This CDR3 comprises 14 residues.

This chain links TRBV18 with TRBJ1-2; 8 bases agree with TRBD1. The trim removed 1 base at V and 7 bases at J, leaving 5 bases unmatched. Germline CDR1 reads KGHSH; CDR2 reads LQKENI. The CDR3 contains 14 residues. The CDR3 loop reads CASSPQGTGGGYTF. In DNA, the CDR3 is TGTGCCAGCTCACCACAAGGGACAGGAGGTGGCTACACCTTC.

The chain has TRBV5-4 and TRBJ1-4; 9 bases fit TRBD1. This CDR3 spans 14 amino acids. Losses at the gene ends were 2 bases for V and 7 bases for J; bases not matched to a gene: 3. Germline CDR1 SGHNT, CDR2 YYREEE (reference sequence). The CDR3 DNA follows: TGTGCCAGCAGCTTCACAGGGGGCGCTGAAAAACTGTTTTTT. Translated, it gives CASSFTGGAEKLFF. Full variable domain (rest looked up from reference TRBV5-4 and TRBJ1-4): ETGVTQSPTHLIKTRGQQVTLRCSSQSGHNTVSWYQQALGQGPQFIFQYYREEENGRGNFPPRFSGLQFPNYSSELNVNALELDDSALYLCASSFTGGAEKLFFGSGTQLSVL.

The V call is TRBV11-2, the J call TRBJ2-1; D call uncertain. The V gene lost 0 bases and the J gene lost 0 bases, with 9 bases spanning the gap. There are 16 residues in the CDR3. Germline assignment: CDR1 SGHAT and CDR2 FQNNGV. The CDR3 DNA sequence: TGTGCCAGCAGCTTAGATTCACTGAGCTCCTACAATGAGCAGTTCTTC. Amino acids: CASSLDSLSSYNEQFF.

The chain carries TRBV7-2 and TRBJ2-3, with 9 bases fitting TRBD1. The CDR3 totals 16 residues. Germline values: CDR1 SGHTA, CDR2 FQGNSA. V was clipped by 3 bases and J by 3 bases; unmatched bases: 7. The CDR3 coding sequence is TGTGCCAGCAGCTTGACAGGGGGATCAGGGACAGATACGCAGTATTTT. It encodes CASSLTGGSGTDTQYF.

The chain recombines TRBV4-2 with TRBJ2-5; the match to TRBD2 covers 9 bases. This CDR3 contains 16 residues. The germline gives CDR1 LGHNA, CDR2 YNFKEQ. V dropped 5 bases and J dropped 0; count of bases not matched to a gene: 7. The CDR3 bases are TGTGCCAGCAGCTTAAAGAGCGGGGGGAACCAAGAGACCCAGTACTTC. Protein product: CASSLKSGGNQETQYF.

This clone was seen just once. This chain links TRBV28 with TRBJ1-2, with D possibly being TRBD1 (5 bases). V dropped 4 bases and J dropped 2 bases, with 11 bases sitting between them. CDR3 length: 14 residues. CDR1 and CDR2 from the germline V gene are MDHEN and SYDVKM. CDR3 region: CASSWTSVNYGYTF. The CDR3 DNA reads TGTGCCAGCAGTTGGACAAGCGTAAACTATGGCTACACCTTC.

The V and J genes are TRBV5-1 and TRBJ2-2, with TRBD1 identical over 8 bases. This CDR3 spans 14 amino acids. Germline V CDR1 and CDR2: SGHRS, YFSETQ. The ends lost 7 bases at V and 4 bases at J; junction bases unmatched: 6. The CDR3 bases are TGCGCCAGCCAACAGGGGGTGAGCACCGGGGAGCTGTTTTTT. Its protein product is CASQQGVSTGELFF. Full variable domain (rest looked up from reference TRBV5-1 and TRBJ2-2): KAGVTQTPRYLIKTRGQQVTLSCSPISGHRSVSWYQQTPGQGLQFLFEYFSETQRNKGNFPGRFSGRQFSNSRSEMNVSTLELGDSALYLCASQQGVSTGELFFGEGSRLTVL.